This T cell receptor beta chain was documented in a study of blood T cells in healthy people across ages. This clonotype was seen at least ten times. Combining a sample-barcoded 5' primer with a J-beta primer mix, a second PCR ran for about 7 to 11 cycles. TCRdb fed the 5' RACE reads into MiXCR, producing one record per CDR3 protein. The data contain nearly 1 million distinct CDR3 sequences, 51% of them singletons. The germline gives CDR1 SQVTM, CDR2 ANQGSEA. The V end lost 7 bases, the J end lost 5 bases, and 8 bases lay between the germline ends. The CDR3 sequence is 10 residues long. The chain recombines TRBV29-1 with TRBJ2-5; D remains ambiguous. The specimen was blood. The sequence came from a woman aged 55 to 70 in good health. This CDR3 is CSGSLETQYF. The CDR3 DNA reads as TGCAGCGGGAGTTTGGAGACCCAGTACTTC. Full variable domain (rest looked up from reference TRBV29-1 and TRBJ2-5): SAVISQKPSRDICQRGTSLTIQCQVDSQVTMMFWYRQQPGQSLTLIATANQGSEATYESGFVIDKFPISRPNLTFSTLTVSNMSPEDSSIYLCSGSLETQYFGPGTRLLVL.